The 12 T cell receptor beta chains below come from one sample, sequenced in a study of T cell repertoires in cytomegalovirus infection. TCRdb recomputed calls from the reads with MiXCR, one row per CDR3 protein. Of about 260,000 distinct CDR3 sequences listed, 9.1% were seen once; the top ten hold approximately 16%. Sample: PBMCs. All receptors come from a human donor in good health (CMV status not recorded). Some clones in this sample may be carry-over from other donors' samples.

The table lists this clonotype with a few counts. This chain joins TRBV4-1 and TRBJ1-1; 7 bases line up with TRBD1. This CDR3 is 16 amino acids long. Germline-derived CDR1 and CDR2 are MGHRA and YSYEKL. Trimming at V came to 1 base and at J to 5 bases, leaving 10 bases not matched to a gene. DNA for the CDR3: TGCGCCAGCAGCCAAGCGACAGGGAGAAGGCGAACTGAAGCTTTCTTT. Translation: CASSQATGRRRTEAFF.

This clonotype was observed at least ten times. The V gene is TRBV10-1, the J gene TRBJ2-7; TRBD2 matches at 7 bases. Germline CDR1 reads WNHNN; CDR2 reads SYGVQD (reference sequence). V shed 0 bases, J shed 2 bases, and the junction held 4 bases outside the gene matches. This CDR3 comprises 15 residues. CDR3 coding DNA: TGCGCCAGCAGTGAGTCGGCGGGAGACACCTACGAGCAGTACTTC. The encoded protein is CASSESAGDTYEQYF.

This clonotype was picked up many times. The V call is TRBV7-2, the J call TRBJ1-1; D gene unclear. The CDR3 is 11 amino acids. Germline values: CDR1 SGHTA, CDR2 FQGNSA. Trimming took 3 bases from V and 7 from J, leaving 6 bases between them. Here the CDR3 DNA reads TGTGCCAGCAGCTTGAGGAGTGAAGCTTTCTTT. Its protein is CASSLRSEAFF.

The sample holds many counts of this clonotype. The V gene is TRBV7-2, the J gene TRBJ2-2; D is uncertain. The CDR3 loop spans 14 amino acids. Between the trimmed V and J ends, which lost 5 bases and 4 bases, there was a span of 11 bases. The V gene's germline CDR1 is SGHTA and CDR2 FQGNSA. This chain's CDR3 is CASSPTRITGELFF. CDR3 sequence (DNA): TGTGCCAGCAGCCCCACCAGAATCACCGGGGAGCTGTTTTTT.

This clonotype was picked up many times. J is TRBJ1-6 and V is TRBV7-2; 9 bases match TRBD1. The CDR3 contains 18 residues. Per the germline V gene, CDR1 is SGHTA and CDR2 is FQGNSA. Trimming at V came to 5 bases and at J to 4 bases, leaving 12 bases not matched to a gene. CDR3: CASSPGPGTGPYNSPLHF. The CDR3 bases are TGTGCCAGCAGCCCCGGTCCCGGGACAGGGCCTTATAATTCACCCCTCCACTTT.

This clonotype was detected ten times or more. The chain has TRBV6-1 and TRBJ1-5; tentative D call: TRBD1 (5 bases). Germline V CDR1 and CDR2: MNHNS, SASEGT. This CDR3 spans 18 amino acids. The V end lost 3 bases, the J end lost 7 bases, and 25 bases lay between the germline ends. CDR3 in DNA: TGTGCCAGCAGTGACTGGACCCTCGGGACTGTCCCGGTCCAGCCCCAGCATTTT. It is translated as CASSDWTLGTVPVQPQHF.

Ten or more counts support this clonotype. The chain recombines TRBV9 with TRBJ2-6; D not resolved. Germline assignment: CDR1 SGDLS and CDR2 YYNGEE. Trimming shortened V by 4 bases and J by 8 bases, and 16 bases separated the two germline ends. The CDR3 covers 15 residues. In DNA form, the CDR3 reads TGTGCCAGCAGCACCCTTTCCATGTCGCCCAACGTCCTGACTTTC. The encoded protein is CASSTLSMSPNVLTF.

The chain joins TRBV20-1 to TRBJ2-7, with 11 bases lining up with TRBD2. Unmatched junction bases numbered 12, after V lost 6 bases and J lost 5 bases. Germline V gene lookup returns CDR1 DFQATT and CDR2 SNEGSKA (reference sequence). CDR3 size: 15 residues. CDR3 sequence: CSAATSGSGWHEQYF. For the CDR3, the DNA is TGCAGTGCGGCAACTAGCGGGAGCGGTTGGCACGAGCAGTACTTC.

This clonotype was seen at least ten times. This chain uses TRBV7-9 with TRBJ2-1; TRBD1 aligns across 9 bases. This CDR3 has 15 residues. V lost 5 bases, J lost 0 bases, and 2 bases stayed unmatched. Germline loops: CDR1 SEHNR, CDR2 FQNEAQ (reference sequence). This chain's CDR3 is CASSQDRGSYNEQFF. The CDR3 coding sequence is TGTGCCAGCAGCCAGGACAGGGGCTCCTACAATGAGCAGTTCTTC.

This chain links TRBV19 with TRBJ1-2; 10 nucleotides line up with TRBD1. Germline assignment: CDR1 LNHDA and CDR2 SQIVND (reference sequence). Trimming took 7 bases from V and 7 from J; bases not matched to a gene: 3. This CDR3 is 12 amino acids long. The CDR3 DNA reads TGTGCCAGTATGAGACAGGGGGCTGGCTACACCTTC. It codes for CASMRQGAGYTF.

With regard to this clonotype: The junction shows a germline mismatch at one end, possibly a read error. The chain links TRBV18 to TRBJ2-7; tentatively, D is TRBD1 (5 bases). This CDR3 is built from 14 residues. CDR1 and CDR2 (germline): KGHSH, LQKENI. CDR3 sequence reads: CASSPPSAPGWKDF. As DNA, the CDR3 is TGTGCCAGCTCACCACCGTCAGCCCCAGGGTGGAAGGACTTC.

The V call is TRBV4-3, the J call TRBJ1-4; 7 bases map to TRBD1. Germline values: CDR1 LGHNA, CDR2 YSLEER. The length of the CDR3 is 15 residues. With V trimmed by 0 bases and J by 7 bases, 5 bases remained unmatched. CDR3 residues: CASSQDSGTVEKLFF. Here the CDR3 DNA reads TGCGCCAGCAGCCAAGATTCGGGGACAGTTGAAAAACTGTTTTTT.